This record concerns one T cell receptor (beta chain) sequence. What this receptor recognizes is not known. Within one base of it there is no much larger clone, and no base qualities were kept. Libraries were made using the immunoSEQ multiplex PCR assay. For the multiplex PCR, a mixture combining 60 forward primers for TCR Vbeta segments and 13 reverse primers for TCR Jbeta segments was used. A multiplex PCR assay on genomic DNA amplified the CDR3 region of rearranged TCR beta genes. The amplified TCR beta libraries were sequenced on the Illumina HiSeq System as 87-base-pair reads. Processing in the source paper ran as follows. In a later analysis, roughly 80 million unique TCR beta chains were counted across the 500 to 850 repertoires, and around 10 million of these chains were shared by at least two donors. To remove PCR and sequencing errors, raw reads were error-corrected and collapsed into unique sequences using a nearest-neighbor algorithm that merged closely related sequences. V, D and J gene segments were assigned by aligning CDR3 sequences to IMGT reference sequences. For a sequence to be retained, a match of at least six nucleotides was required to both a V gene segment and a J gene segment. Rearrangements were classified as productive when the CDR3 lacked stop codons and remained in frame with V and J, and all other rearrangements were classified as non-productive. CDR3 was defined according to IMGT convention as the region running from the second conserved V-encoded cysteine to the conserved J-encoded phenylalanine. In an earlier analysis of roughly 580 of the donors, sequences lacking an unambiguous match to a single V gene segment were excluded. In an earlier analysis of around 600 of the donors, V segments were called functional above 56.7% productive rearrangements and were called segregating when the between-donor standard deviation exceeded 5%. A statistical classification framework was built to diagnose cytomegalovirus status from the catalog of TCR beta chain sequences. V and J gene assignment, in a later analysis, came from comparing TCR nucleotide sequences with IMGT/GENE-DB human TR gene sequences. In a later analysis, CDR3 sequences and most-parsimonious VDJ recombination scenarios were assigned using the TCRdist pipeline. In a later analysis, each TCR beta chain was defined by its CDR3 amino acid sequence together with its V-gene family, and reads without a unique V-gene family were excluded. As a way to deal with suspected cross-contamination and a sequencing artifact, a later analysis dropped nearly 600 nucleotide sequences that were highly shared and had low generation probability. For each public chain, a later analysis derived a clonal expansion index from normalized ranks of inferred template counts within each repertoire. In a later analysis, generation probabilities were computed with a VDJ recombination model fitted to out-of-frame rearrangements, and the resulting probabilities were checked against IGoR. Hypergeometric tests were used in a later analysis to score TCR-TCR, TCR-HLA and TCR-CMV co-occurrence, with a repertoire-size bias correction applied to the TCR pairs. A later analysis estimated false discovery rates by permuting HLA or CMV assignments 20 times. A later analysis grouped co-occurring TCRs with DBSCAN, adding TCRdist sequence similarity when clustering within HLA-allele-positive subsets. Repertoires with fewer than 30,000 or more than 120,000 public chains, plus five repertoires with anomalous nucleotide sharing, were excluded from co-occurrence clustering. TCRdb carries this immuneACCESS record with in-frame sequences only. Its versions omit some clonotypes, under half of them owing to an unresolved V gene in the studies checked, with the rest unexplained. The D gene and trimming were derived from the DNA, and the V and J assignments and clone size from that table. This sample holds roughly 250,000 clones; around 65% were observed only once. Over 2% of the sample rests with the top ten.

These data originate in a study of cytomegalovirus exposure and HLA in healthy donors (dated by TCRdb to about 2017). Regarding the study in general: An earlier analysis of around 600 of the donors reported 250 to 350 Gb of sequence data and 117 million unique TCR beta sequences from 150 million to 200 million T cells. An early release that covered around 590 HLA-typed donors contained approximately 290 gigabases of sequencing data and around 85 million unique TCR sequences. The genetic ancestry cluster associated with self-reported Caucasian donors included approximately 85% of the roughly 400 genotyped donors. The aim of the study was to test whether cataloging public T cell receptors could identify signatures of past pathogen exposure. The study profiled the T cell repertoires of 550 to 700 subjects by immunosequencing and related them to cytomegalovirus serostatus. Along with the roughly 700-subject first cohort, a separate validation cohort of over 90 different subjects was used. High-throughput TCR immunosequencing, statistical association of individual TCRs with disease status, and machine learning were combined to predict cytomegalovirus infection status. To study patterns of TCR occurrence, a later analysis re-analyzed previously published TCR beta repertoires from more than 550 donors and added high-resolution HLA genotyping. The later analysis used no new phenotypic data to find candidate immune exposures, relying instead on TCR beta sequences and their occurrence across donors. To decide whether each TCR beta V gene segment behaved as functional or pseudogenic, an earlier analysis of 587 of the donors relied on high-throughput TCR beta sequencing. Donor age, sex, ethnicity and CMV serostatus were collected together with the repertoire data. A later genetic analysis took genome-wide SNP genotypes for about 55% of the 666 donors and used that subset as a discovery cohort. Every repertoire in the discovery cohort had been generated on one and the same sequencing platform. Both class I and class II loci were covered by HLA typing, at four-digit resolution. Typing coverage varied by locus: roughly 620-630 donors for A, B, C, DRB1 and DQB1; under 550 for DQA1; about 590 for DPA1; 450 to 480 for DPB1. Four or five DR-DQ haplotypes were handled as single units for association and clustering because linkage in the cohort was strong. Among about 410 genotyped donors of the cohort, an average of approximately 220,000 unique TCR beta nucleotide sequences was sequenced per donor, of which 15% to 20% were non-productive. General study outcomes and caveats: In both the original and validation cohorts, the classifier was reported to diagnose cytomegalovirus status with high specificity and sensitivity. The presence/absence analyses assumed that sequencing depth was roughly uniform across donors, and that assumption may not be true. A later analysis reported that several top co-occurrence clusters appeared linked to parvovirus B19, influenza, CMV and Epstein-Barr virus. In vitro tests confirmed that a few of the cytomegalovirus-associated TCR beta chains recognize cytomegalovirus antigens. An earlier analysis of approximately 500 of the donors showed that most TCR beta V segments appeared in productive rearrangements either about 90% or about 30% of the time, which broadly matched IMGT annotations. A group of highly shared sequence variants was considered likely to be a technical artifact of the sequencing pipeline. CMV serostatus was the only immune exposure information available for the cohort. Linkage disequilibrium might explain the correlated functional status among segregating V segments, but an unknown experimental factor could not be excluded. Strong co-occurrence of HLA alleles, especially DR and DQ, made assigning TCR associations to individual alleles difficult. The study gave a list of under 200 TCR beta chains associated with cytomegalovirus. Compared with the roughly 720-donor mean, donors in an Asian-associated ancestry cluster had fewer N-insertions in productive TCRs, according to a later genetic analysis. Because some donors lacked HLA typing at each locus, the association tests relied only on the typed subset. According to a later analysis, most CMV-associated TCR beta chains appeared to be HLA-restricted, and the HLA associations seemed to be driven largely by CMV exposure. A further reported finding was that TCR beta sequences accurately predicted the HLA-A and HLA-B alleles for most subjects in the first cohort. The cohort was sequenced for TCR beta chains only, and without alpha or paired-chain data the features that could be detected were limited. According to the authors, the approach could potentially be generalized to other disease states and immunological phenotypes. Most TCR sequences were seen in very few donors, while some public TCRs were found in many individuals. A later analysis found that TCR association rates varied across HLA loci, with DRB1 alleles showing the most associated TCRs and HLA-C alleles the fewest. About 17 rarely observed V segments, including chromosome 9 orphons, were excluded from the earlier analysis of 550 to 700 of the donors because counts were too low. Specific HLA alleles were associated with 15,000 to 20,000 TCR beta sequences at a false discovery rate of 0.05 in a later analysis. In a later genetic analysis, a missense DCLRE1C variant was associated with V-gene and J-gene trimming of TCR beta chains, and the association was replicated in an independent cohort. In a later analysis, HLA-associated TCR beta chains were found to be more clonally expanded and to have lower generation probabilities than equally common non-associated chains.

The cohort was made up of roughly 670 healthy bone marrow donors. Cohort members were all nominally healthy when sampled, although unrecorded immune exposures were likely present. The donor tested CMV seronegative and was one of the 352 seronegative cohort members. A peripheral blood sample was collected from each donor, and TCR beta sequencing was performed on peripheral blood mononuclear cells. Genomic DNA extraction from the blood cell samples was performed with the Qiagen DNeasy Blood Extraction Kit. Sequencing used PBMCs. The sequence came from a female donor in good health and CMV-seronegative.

The base sequence is TGTGCCAGCAGCTCTCCTGAGGGGGCAGGAGATACGCAGTATTTT. Its coded protein is CASSSPEGAGDTQYF. This chain joins TRBV7-9 to TRBJ2-3, and TRBD1 matches 7 of the central bases. V is cut back by 4 bases and J by 5 bases, with 9 bases in the junction unmatched. From cysteine to phenylalanine, the CDR3 is 15 amino acids long. The entry retains the CDR3 DNA only, 45 bases that are in frame from base 1. Reading the germline V gene (reference sequence) gives CDR1 SEHNR and CDR2 FQNEAQ.